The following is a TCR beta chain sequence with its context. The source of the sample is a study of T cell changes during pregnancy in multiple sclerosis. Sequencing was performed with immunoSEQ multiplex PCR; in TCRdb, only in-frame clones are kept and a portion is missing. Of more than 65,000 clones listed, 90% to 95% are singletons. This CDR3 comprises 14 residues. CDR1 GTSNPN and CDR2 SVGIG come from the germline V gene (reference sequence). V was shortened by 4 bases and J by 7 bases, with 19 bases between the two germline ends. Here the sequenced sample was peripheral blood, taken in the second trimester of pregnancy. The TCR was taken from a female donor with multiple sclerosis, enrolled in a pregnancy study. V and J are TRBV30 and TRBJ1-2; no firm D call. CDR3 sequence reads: CAWMRADLVGGYTF. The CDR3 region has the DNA TGTGCCTGGATGCGGGCAGATCTTGTAGGTGGCTACACCTTC.